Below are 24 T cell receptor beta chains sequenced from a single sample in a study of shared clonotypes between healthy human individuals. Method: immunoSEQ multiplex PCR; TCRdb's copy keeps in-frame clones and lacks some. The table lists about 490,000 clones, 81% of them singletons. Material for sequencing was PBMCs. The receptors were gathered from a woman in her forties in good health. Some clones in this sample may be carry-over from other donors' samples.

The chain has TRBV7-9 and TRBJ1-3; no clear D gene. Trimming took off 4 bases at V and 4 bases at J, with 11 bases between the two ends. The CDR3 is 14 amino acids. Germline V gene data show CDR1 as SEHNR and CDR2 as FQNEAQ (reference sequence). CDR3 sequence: CASSSTVTGNTIYF. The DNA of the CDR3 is TGTGCCAGCAGCTCCACAGTAACCGGAAACACCATATATTTT.

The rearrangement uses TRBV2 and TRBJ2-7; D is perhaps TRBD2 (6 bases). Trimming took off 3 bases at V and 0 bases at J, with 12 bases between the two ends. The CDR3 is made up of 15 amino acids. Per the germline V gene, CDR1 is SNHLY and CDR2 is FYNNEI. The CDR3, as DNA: TGTGCCAGCAGTGATATAGCGGACCCCTCCTACGAGCAGTACTTC. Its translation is CASSDIADPSYEQYF.

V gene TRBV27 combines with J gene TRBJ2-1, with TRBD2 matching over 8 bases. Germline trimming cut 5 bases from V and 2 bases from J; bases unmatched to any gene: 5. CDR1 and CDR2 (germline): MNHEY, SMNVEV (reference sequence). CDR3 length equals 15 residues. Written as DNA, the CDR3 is TGTGCCAGCAGTCCAAGCGGGAGCCCCTACAATGAGCAGTTCTTC. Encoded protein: CASSPSGSPYNEQFF.

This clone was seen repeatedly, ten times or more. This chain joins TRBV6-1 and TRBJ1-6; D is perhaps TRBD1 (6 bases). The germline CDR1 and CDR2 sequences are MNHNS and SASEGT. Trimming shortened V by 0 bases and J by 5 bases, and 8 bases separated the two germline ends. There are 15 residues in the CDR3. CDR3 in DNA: TGTGCCAGCAGTGAAGCCAGGGGCGATAATTCACCCCTCCACTTT. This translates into CASSEARGDNSPLHF.

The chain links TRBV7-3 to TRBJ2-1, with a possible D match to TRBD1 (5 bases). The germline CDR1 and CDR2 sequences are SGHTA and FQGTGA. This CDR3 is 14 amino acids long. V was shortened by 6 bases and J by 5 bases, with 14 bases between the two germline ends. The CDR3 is CASSHGQANNEQFF. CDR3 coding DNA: TGTGCCAGCAGTCACGGACAAGCCAACAATGAGCAGTTCTTC. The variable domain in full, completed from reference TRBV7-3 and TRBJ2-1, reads GAGVSQTPSNKVTEKGKYVELRCDPISGHTALYWYRQSLGQGPEFLIYFQGTGAADDSGLPNDRFFAVRPEGSVSTLKIQRTERGDSAVYLCASSHGQANNEQFFGPGTRLTVL.

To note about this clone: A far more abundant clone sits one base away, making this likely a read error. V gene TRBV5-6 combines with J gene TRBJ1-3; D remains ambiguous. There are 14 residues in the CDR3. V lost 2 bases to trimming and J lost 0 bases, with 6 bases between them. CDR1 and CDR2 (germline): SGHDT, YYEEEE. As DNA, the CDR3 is TGTGCCAGCAGCTTATCCTTCTCTGGAAACACCATATATTTT. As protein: CASSLSFSGNTIYF. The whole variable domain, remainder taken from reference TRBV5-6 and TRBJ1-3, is DAGVTQSPTHLIKTRGQQVTLRCSPKSGHDTVSWYQQALGQGPQFIFQYYEEEERQRGNFPDRFSGHQFPNYSSELNVNALLLGDSALYLCASSLSFSGNTIYFGEGSWLTVV.

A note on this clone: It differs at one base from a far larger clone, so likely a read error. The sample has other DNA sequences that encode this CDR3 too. The CDR3 region is CAWSVTGGNQPQHF. The CDR3 nucleotides are TGTGCCTGGAGTGTAACGGGGGGTAATCAGCCCCAGCATTTT. J is TRBJ1-5 and V is TRBV30, with a possible D match to TRBD1 (5 bases). CDR1 is GTSNPN and CDR2 is SVGIG in the germline V gene (reference sequence). CDR3 size: 14 residues. V lost 0 bases to trimming and J lost 4 bases, with 10 bases between them.

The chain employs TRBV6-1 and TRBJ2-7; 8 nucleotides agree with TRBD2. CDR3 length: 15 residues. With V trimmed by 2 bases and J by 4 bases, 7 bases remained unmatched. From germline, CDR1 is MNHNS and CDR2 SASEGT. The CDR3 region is CASSESGGRWYEQYF. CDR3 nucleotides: TGTGCCAGCAGTGAATCCGGCGGGAGGTGGTACGAGCAGTACTTC.

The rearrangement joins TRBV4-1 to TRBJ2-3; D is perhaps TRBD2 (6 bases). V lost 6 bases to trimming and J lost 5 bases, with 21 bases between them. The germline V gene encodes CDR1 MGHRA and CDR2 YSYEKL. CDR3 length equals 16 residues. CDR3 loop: CASSLMLLAFRDTQYF. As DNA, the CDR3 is TGCGCCAGCAGTCTTATGTTACTAGCATTTAGAGATACGCAGTATTTT.

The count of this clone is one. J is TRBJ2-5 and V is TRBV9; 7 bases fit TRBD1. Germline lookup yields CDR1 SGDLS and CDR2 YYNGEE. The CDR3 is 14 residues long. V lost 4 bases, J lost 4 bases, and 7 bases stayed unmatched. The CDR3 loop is CASSSVNRGETQYF. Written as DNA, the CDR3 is TGTGCCAGCAGCTCGGTAAACAGGGGAGAGACCCAGTACTTC.

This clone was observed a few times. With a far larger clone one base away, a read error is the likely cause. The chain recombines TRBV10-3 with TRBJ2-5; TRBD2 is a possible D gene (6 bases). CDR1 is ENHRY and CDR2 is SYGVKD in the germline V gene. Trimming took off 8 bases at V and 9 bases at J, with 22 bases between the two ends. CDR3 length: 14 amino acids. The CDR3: CAIRDSGRREAQYF. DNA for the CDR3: TGTGCCATCCGGGATAGCGGTCGAAGGGAGGCCCAGTACTTC.

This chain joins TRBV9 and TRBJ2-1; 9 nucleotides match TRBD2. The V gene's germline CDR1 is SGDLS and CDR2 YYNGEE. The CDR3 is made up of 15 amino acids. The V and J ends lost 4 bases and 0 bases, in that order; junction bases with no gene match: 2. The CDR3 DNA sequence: TGTGCCAGCAGCCTAGCGGGGAGCTCCTACAATGAGCAGTTCTTC. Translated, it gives CASSLAGSSYNEQFF. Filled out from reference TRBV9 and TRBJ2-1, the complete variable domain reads DSGVTQTPKHLITATGQRVTLRCSPRSGDLSVYWYQQSLDQGLQFLIQYYNGEERAKGNILERFSAQQFPDLHSELNLSSLELGDSALYFCASSLAGSSYNEQFFGPGTRLTVL.

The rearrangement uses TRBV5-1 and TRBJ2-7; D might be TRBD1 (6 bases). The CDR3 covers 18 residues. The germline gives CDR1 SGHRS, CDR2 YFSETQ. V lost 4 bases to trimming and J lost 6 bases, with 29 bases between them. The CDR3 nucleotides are TGCGCCAGCAGCCCTTTGGCCGACAGGTCCGTCCGAGCCGGCGAGCAGTACTTC. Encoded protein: CASSPLADRSVRAGEQYF.

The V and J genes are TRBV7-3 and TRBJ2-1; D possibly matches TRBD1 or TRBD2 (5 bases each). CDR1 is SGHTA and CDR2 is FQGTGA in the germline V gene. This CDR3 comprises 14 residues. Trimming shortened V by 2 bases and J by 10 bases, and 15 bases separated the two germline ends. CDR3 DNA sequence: TGTGCCAGCAGCTTATTGGGACCTAGCCAGGAGCAGTTCTTC. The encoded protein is CASSLLGPSQEQFF.

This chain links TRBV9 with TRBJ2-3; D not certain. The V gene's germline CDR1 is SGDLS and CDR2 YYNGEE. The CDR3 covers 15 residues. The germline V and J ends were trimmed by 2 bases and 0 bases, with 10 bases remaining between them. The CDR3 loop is CASSVHGTSTDTQYF. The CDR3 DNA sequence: TGTGCCAGCAGCGTCCACGGAACTAGCACAGATACGCAGTATTTT.

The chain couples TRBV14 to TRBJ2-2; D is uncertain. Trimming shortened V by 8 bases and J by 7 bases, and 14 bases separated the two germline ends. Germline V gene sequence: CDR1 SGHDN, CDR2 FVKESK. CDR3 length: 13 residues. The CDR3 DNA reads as TGTGCCAGCCGACAAACCATGGGCGGGGAGCTGTTTTTT. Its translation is CASRQTMGGELFF.

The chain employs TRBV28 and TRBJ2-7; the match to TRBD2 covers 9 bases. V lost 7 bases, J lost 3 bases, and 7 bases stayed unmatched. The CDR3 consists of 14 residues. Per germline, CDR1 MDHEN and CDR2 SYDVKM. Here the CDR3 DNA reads TGTGCCAGCACCCCTTCTAGCGGGATCTACGAGCAGTACTTC. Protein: CASTPSSGIYEQYF.

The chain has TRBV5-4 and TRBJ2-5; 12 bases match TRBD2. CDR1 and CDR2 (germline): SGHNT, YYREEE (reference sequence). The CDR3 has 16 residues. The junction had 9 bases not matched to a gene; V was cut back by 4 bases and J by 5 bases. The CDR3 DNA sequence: TGTGCCAGCAGCCGTGGGACTAGCGGGTTTCGGGAGACCCAGTACTTC. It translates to CASSRGTSGFRETQYF.

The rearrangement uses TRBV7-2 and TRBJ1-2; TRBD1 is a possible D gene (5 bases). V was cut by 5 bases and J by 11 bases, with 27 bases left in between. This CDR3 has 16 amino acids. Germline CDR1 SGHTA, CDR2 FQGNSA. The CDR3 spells CASSTTKGDLQPGYTF. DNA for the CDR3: TGTGCCAGCAGCACTACAAAAGGGGACCTCCAACCCGGGTACACCTTC. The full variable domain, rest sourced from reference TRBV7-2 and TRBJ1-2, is GAGVSQSPSNKVTEKGKDVELRCDPISGHTALYWYRQSLGQGLEFLIYFQGNSAPDKSGLPSDRFSAERTGGSVSTLTIQRTQQEDSAVYLCASSTTKGDLQPGYTFGSGTRLTVV.

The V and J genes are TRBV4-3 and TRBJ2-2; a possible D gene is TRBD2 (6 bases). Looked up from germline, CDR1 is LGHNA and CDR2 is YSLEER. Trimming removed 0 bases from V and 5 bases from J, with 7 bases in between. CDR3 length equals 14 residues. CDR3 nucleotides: TGCGCCAGCAGCCAAGATGGGGGGACCGGGGAGCTGTTTTTT. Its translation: CASSQDGGTGELFF.

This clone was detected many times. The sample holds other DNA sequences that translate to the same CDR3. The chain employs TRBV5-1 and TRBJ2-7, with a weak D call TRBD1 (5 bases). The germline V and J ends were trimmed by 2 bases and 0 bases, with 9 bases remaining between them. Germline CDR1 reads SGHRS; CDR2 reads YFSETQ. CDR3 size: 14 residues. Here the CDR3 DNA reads TGCGCCAGCAGCTTCCAGGGCGGCTCCTACGAGCAGTACTTC. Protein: CASSFQGGSYEQYF.

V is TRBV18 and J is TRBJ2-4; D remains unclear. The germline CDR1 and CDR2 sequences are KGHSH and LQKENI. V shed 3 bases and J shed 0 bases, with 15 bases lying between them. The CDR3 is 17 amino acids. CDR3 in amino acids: CASSPMGYLLAKNIQYF. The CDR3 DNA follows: TGTGCCAGCTCACCCATGGGCTACCTCCTAGCCAAAAACATTCAGTACTTC. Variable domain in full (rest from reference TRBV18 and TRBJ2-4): NAGVMQNPRHLVRRRGQEARLRCSPMKGHSHVYWYRQLPEEGLKFMVYLQKENIIDESGMPKERFSAEFPKEGPSILRIQQVVRGDSAAYFCASSPMGYLLAKNIQYFGAGTRLSVL.

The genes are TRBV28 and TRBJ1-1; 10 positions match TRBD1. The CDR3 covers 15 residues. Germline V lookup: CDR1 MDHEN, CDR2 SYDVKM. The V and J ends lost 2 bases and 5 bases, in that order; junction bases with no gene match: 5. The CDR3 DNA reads TGTGCCAGCAGTTTAACCCGGGACAGGGGAACTGAAGCTTTCTTT. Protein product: CASSLTRDRGTEAFF.

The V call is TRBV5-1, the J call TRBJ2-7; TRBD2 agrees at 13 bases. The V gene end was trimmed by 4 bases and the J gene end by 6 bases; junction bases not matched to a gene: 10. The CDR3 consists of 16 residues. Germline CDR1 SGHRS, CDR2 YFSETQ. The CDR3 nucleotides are TGCGCCAGCAGCCCGCAACCGGGACTAGCGGGGAGCGAGCAGTACTTC. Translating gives CASSPQPGLAGSEQYF.